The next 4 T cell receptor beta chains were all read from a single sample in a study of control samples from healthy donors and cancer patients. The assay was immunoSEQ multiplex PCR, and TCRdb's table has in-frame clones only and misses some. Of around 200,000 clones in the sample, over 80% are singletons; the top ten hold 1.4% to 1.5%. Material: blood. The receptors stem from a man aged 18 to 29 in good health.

Here the CDR3 DNA reads TGTGCCACGGAGGGGAACACAGATACGCAGTATTTT. Its protein is CATEGNTDTQYF. This chain connects TRBV24-1 to TRBJ2-3; weak D call: TRBD2 (6 bases). Trimming left V 10 bases short and J 2 bases short, with 9 bases between. The CDR3 is 12 residues long. The germline V gene has CDR1 KGHDR and CDR2 SFDVKD.

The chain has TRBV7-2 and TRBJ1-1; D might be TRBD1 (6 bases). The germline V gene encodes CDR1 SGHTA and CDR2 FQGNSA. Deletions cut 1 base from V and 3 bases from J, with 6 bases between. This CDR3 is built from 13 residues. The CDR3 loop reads CASSLGGHTEAFF. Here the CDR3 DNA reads TGTGCCAGCAGCTTAGGGGGGCACACTGAAGCTTTCTTT.

The CDR3 loop reads CASSEDFRGYTF. The CDR3 nucleotides read TGTGCCAGCAGTGAAGATTTCAGGGGCTACACCTTC. V is TRBV6-1 and J is TRBJ1-2; D remains unclear. The length of the CDR3 is 12 residues. V lost 1 base to trimming and J lost 8 bases, with 8 bases between them. The germline gives CDR1 MNHNS, CDR2 SASEGT.

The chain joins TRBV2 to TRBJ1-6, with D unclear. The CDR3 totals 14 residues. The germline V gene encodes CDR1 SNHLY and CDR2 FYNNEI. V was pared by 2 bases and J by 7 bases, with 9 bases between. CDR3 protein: CASSEWRGNSPLHF. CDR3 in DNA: TGTGCCAGCAGTGAATGGCGGGGAAATTCACCCCTCCACTTT.